The clone carrying this T cell receptor (beta chain) was seen a few times. The CDR3 has 16 amino acids. Unmatched junction bases numbered 7, after V lost 5 bases and J lost 3 bases. The V gene's germline CDR1 is MNHEY and CDR2 SMNVEV (reference sequence). In the original analysis: Amplifying reference gene primers gave estimates of nucleated cell counts. TCRdb's table, derived via immunoSEQ multiplex PCR, lists solely in-frame clones and lacks some. The V and J calls and clone size are taken from that table; D and trimming were inferred from the DNA. The sample has 350,000 to 450,000 clones; roughly 86% are singletons. The source of the sample is a study of blood T cell repertoires in COVID-19. Study-wide context: Sites in the United States, Italy and Spain provided acute and convalescent COVID-19 samples.

Enrolled through a virtual design, the participants were between roughly 18 and 100 years of age and came from under 25 US areas. Participant-given clinical history determined each cohort assignment. V and J are TRBV27 and TRBJ2-7; 13 bases align to TRBD2. The sequence derives from a man aged 35-49 years in a cohort exposed to, infected with or recovered from COVID-19 (not recorded which). The sequenced material came from PBMCs or T cells enriched from blood (not recorded which). The CDR3 sequence is CASSPHRTSGSYEQYF. In nucleotides, the CDR3 is TGTGCCAGCAGTCCCCATAGGACTAGCGGGAGCTACGAGCAGTACTTC.